This T cell receptor beta chain originates from a study of blood T cell repertoires in COVID-19. About the study: The United States, Italy and Spain provided the acute and convalescent COVID-19 samples. T cells, B-cell-depleted T cells, or PBMCs supplied cDNA or gDNA.

The repertoire was sequenced with immunoSEQ multiplex PCR; TCRdb's copy has only in-frame clones and lacks some. This table has about 130,000 clones, about 80% appearing once. The sequencing sample was made of peripheral blood. The receptor's source is a woman between 45 and 65 years old with acute or convalescent COVID-19.

The DNA for the CDR3 is TGCAGCGCCAACACCGGGGGGACTAACTATGGCTACACCTTC. The encoded protein is CSANTGGTNYGYTF. This sequence joins TRBV29-1 and TRBJ1-2; the D gene is possibly TRBD1 (5 bases). Trimming left V 7 bases short and J 0 bases short, with 15 bases between. This CDR3 is built from 14 residues. Germline values: CDR1 SQVTM, CDR2 ANQGSEA.